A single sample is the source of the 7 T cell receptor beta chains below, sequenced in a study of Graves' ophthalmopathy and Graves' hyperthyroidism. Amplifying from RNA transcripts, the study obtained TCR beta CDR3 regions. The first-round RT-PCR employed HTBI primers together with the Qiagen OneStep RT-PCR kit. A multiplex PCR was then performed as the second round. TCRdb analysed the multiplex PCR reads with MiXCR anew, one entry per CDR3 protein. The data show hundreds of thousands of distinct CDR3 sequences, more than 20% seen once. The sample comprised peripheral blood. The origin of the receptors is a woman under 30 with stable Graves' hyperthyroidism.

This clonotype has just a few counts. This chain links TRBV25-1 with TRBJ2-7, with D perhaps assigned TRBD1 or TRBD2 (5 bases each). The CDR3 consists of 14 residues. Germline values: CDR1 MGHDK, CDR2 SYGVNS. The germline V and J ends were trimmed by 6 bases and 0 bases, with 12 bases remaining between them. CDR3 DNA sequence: TGTGCCAGCAGATCTGGGGGTAGCTCCTACGAGCAGTACTTC. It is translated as CASRSGGSSYEQYF.

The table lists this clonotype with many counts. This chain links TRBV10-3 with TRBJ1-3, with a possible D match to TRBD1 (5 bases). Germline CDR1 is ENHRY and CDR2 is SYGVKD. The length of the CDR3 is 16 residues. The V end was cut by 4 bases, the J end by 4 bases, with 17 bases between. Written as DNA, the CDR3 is TGTGCCATCAGTGTTTTTTGGTCTGGGGACGGAAACACCATATATTTT. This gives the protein CAISVFWSGDGNTIYF.

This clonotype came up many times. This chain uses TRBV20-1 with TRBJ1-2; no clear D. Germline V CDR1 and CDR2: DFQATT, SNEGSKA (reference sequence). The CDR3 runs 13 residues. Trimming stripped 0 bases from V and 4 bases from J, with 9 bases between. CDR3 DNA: TGCAGTGCTAGAGATTCGAACGCCTATGGCTACACCTTC. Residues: CSARDSNAYGYTF.

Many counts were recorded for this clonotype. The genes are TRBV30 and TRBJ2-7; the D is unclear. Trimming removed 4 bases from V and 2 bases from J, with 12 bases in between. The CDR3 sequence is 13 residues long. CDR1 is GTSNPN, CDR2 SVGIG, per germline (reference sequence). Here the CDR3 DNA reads TGTGCCTGGAAGGGCAACTCCCCCTACGAGCAGTACTTC. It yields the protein CAWKGNSPYEQYF. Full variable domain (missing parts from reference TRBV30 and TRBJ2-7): SQTIHQWPATLVQPVGSPLSLECTVEGTSNPNLYWYRQAAGRGLQLLFYSVGIGQISSEVPQNLSASRPQDRQFILSSKKLLLSDSGFYLCAWKGNSPYEQYFGPGTRLTVT.

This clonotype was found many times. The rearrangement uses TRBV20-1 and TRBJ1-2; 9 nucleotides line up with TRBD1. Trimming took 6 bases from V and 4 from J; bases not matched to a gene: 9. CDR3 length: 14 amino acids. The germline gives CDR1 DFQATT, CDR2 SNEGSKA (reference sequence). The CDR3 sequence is CSAQRQGEGYGYTF. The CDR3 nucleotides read TGCAGTGCCCAGAGACAGGGGGAGGGCTATGGCTACACCTTC.

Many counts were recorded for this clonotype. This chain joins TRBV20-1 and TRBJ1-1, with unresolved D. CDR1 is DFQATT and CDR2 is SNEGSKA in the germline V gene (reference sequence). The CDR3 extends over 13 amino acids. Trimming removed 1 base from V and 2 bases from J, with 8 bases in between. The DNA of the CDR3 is TGCAGTGCTAGAGTTCAAGAAAACACTGAAGCTTTCTTT. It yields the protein CSARVQENTEAFF.

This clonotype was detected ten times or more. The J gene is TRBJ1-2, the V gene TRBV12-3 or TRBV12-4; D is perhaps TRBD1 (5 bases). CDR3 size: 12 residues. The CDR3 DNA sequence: TGTGCAATACAGGCACTTAACTATGGCTACACCTTC. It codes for CAIQALNYGYTF.